This T cell receptor (beta chain) is drawn from a study of human T cells and chemical hapten exposure. Study-wide background: For the roughly 24-week duration of the study, patients were given weekly doses of diphenylcyclopropenone on the scalp. After 6 days, upper back 0.01% DPC patch tests were scored.

TCRdb re-derived calls from the RACE reads in MiXCR, one entry per CDR3 protein. The table includes approximately 96,000 distinct CDR3 sequences, 7% to 10% detected once. This clonotype occurred many times. Described time point: patch test 2, 6 weeks after DPC sensitization. As for treatment: therapeutic diphenylcyclopropenone sensitization with weekly scalp DPC. The sample consisted of whole blood, taken in connection with sensitization to the hapten diphenylcyclopropenone (DPC). This clonotype was obtained from a middle-aged woman with alopecia areata. Some clones in this sample may be carry-over from other donors' samples.

CDR3 sequence reads: CSVDILDTQYF. CDR3 DNA sequence: TGCAGCGTTGATATACTAGATACGCAGTATTTT. This chain joins TRBV29-1 and TRBJ2-3; D remains unclear. Trimming left V 3 bases short and J 5 bases short, with 6 bases between. In germline, CDR1 is SQVTM, CDR2 ANQGSEA. CDR3 size: 11 residues.